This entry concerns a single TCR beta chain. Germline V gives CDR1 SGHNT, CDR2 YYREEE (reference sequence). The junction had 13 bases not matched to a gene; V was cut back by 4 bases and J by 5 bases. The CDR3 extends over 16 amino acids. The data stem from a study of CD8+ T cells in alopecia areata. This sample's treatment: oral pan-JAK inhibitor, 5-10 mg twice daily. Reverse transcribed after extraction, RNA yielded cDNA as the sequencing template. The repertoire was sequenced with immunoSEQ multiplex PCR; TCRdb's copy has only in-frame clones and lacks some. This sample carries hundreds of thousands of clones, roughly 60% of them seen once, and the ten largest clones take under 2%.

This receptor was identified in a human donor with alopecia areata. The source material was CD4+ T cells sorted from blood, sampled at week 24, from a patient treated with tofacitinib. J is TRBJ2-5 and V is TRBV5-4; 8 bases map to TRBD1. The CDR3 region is CASSPFAAGGLETQYF. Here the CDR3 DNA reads TGTGCCAGCAGCCCGTTCGCGGCAGGGGGCCTCGAGACCCAGTACTTC.